This TCR beta chain was identified during a study of T cell changes during pregnancy in multiple sclerosis. The germline V gene encodes CDR1 PRHDT and CDR2 FYEKMQ (reference sequence). This CDR3 has 18 amino acids. Trimming removed 4 bases from V and 4 bases from J; junction bases left unmatched: 15. Generated by immunoSEQ multiplex PCR, the TCRdb table keeps only in-frame clones and is missing some. The sample holds about 79,000 clones, just over 90% seen once. This chain links TRBV13 with TRBJ2-7; 11 bases map to TRBD2. This clonotype was obtained from a female donor with multiple sclerosis, enrolled in a pregnancy study. Sample: CD4+ T cells from peripheral blood mononuclear cells, taken in the second trimester of pregnancy. For the CDR3, the DNA is TGTGCCAGCAGCTCCACGGGACTAGCGGCACCGAGTAAGTACGAGCAGTACTTC. Residues: CASSSTGLAAPSKYEQYF.